These T cell receptor beta chains were read from a single sample in a study of shared clonotypes between healthy human individuals. The repertoire was sequenced with immunoSEQ multiplex PCR; TCRdb's copy has only in-frame clones and lacks some. The sample carries over a million clones, 75% to 80% recorded once. The specimen sequenced was memory CD4+ T cells from PBMCs. The receptors shown here come from a young man in good health. Some clones in this sample may be carry-over from other donors' samples. Each CDR3 is given with its conserved first and last residue. The D gene is left open where the match is weak. Clone size is given for some rows only: seen once, a few or many times, or a class if the clone is expanded.

d_gene,abundance,j_gene,v_gene,CDR3aa,CDR3nt
-,-,TRBJ2-2,TRBV9,CASSPHHGQTTGELFF,TGTGCCAGCAGCCCCCACCATGGCCAGACCACCGGGGAGCTGTTTTTT
TRBD2,-,TRBJ2-7,TRBV28,CASSPILRPEGGLHEQYF,TGTGCCAGCAGTCCTATCTTACGGCCGGAGGGAGGGCTCCACGAGCAGTACTTC
-,-,TRBJ2-2,TRBV7-9,CASSPDTGELFF,TGTGCCAGCAGCCCTGACACCGGGGAGCTGTTTTTT
TRBD2,-,TRBJ2-3,TRBV28,CASSRATSGRVTDTQYF,TGTGCCAGCAGTCGGGCAACTAGCGGGAGGGTAACAGATACGCAGTATTTT
-,-,TRBJ2-6,TRBV30,CAWSVTGANVLTF,TGTGCCTGGAGTGTCACTGGGGCCAACGTCCTGACTTTC
TRBD1,-,TRBJ1-1,TRBV5-1,CASSGQGGNTEAFF,TGCGCCAGCAGCGGACAGGGCGGGAACACTGAAGCTTTCTTT
-,-,TRBJ1-4,TRBV6-1,CASSSVANEKLFF,TGTGCCAGCTCAAGCGTGGCTAATGAAAAACTGTTTTTT
TRBD1,-,TRBJ1-2,TRBV5-8,CASSSDRGDGYTF,TGTGCCAGCAGTTCGGACAGGGGTGATGGCTACACCTTC
TRBD2,few,TRBJ2-1,TRBV5-8,CASSRTSGRSYNEQFF,TGTGCCAGCAGCCGGACTAGCGGGAGGTCCTACAATGAGCAGTTCTTC
TRBD1,-,TRBJ2-2,TRBV7-3,CASSRDRGNGELFF,TGTGCCAGCAGCCGGGACAGGGGCAACGGGGAGCTGTTTTTT
-,-,TRBJ2-2,TRBV7-2,CASSLEGRGNTGELFF,TGTGCCAGCAGCTTGGAGGGACGGGGGAACACCGGGGAGCTGTTTTTT
-,-,TRBJ1-1,TRBV7-9,CASSPLGRTEAFF,TGTGCCAGCAGCCCCTTGGGTCGGACTGAAGCTTTCTTT
-,-,TRBJ1-1,TRBV7-9,CASRFITNTEAFF,TGTGCCAGCAGGTTCATTACGAACACTGAAGCTTTCTTT
-,-,TRBJ1-5,TRBV6-5,CASSRSGGNQPQHF,TGTGCCAGCAGCCGCTCGGGGGGCAATCAGCCCCAGCATTTT
-,-,TRBJ2-7,TRBV7-9,CASSPFGRSPYEQYF,TGTGCCAGCAGCCCTTTTGGTCGGAGTCCCTACGAGCAGTACTTC
-,-,TRBJ1-5,TRBV6-1,CASSDRVGGNQPQHF,TGTGCCAGCAGTGATCGGGTAGGGGGCAATCAGCCCCAGCATTTT
-,-,TRBJ1-3,TRBV13,CASSFGDSGNTIYF,TGTGCCAGCAGCTTTGGAGACTCTGGAAACACCATATATTTT
-,-,TRBJ2-3,TRBV9,CASSPIRGLSTDTQYF,TGTGCCAGCAGCCCCATTCGAGGACTCAGCACAGATACGCAGTATTTT
TRBD1,-,TRBJ2-3,TRBV6-1,CASSAGQGTDTQYF,TGTGCCAGCAGTGCTGGACAGGGCACAGATACGCAGTATTTT
TRBD1,-,TRBJ2-7,TRBV7-3,CASSLGQTADEQYF,TGTGCCAGCAGCTTGGGACAGACTGCGGACGAGCAGTACTTC
-,-,TRBJ2-5,TRBV30,CAWSRGVGETQYF,TGTGCCTGGAGTCGTGGGGTCGGAGAGACCCAGTACTTC
TRBD2,-,TRBJ2-2,TRBV11-2,CASSSPSGRVTGELFF,TGTGCCAGCAGCTCCCCTAGCGGGAGGGTGACCGGGGAGCTGTTTTTT
-,-,TRBJ2-2,TRBV19,CASKKGANTGELFF,TGTGCCAGTAAGAAGGGGGCGAACACCGGGGAGCTGTTTTTT
TRBD2,-,TRBJ2-7,TRBV5-4,CASSLRGTSPNEQYF,TGTGCCAGCAGCTTGCGGGGGACTAGCCCCAACGAGCAGTACTTC
-,-,TRBJ1-2,TRBV30,CAWSDYGYTF,TGTGCCTGGAGTGATTATGGCTACACCTTC
TRBD2,-,TRBJ2-7,TRBV9,CASSVQAGSEQYF,TGTGCCAGCAGCGTACAAGCGGGGAGCGAGCAGTACTTC
-,-,TRBJ2-1,TRBV7-9,CASSPRQTMNEQFF,TGTGCCAGCAGCCCAAGACAGACGATGAATGAGCAGTTCTTC
-,-,TRBJ2-7,TRBV5-1,CASSLQGQSYEQYF,TGCGCCAGCAGCTTGCAAGGTCAGTCCTACGAGCAGTACTTC
-,-,TRBJ2-1,TRBV11-2,CASSLGKGNLYNEQFF,TGTGCCAGCAGCTTAGGTAAGGGAAATCTCTACAATGAGCAGTTCTTC
-,-,TRBJ1-1,TRBV6-4,CASSDRLTETFF,TGTGCCAGCAGTGACCGATTGACAGAAACTTTCTTT
-,-,TRBJ2-5,TRBV6-5,CASGGNRDFVETQYF,TGTGCCAGCGGGGGGAACAGGGATTTCGTTGAGACCCAGTACTTC
-,-,TRBJ1-3,TRBV5-6,CASSLDPGGNTIYF,TGTGCCAGCAGCTTGGACCCGGGGGGAAACACCATATATTTT
-,once,TRBJ2-5,TRBV5-1,CASSLSSQETQYF,TGCGCCAGCAGCTTGTCCTCACAAGAGACCCAGTACTTC
TRBD2,few,TRBJ2-1,TRBV10-1,CASSESSGSYNEQFF,TGCGCCAGCAGTGAGTCTAGCGGGAGCTACAATGAGCAGTTCTTC
-,-,TRBJ1-5,TRBV27,CASSAQSRNQPQHF,TGTGCCAGCAGTGCTCAGAGTCGCAATCAGCCCCAGCATTTT
TRBD2,-,TRBJ2-7,TRBV5-1,CASSPLAGGSYEQYF,TGCGCCAGCAGCCCTCTAGCGGGAGGATCCTACGAGCAGTACTTC
-,few,TRBJ2-7,TRBV29-1,CSVAGIHYEQYF,TGCAGCGTTGCGGGAATCCACTACGAGCAGTACTTC
-,-,TRBJ2-2,TRBV11-2,CASSLDGPGELFF,TGTGCCAGCAGCTTAGATGGCCCCGGGGAGCTGTTTTTT
-,-,TRBJ1-2,TRBV27,CASRARTAEISSYTF,TGTGCCAGCAGAGCCCGGACAGCCGAGATATCTAGCTACACCTTC
-,-,TRBJ1-2,TRBV28,CASSLANYGYTF,TGTGCCAGCAGCTTGGCAAACTATGGCTACACCTTC
TRBD2,many,TRBJ2-1,TRBV29-1,CSVGTGLAGPNEQFF,TGCAGCGTGGGAACGGGACTAGCGGGACCAAATGAGCAGTTCTTC
-,-,TRBJ2-1,TRBV5-4,CASSLGGAHSYNEQFF,TGTGCCAGCAGCTTGGGAGGCGCACACTCCTACAATGAGCAGTTCTTC
-,-,TRBJ1-2,TRBV10-2,CASSDPDVPLGGYTF,TGCGCCAGCAGTGACCCGGACGTCCCGCTCGGCGGCTACACCTTC
TRBD2,-,TRBJ2-3,TRBV5-8,CASSLVLGTSVTDTQYF,TGTGCCAGCAGCTTGGTACTGGGGACTAGCGTCACAGATACGCAGTATTTT
-,-,TRBJ1-2,TRBV28,CASISGGVGYGYTF,TGTGCCAGCATTTCGGGGGGCGTCGGCTATGGCTACACCTTC
-,-,TRBJ1-2,TRBV4-2,CASSQDFTGHYGYTF,TGTGCCAGCAGCCAAGATTTTACAGGGCACTATGGCTACACCTTC
-,-,TRBJ2-2,TRBV4-3,CASSQVFGLIDTGELFF,TGCGCCAGCAGCCAAGTATTCGGACTAATCGACACCGGGGAGCTGTTTTTT